This TCR beta chain appears in the sequencing data of a study of blood T cell repertoires in COVID-19. Under the authors' procedure: Amplification with reference gene primers provided the estimates of nucleated cell counts. Data came from immunoSEQ multiplex PCR; TCRdb stores just in-frame clones and leaves some out. V and J calls plus clone size are reproduced from that table; the DNA served to infer D and trimming. The data show approximately 270,000 clones, 80% to 95% seen once. This clone has just a few counts. Trimming stripped 5 bases from V and 0 bases from J, with 20 bases between. This CDR3 spans 18 amino acids. CDR1 is MDHEN and CDR2 is SYDVKM in the germline V gene.

The chain employs TRBV28 and TRBJ1-5; no clear D. Input material: PBMCs or T cells enriched from blood (not recorded which). The clonotype comes from a man aged 40-55 years who had been exposed to COVID-19. In DNA, the CDR3 is TGTGCCAGCAGTCCACCGGAACCTCATAGCAATAGCAATCAGCCCCAGCATTTT. This sequence encodes CASSPPEPHSNSNQPQHF.